The 18 T cell receptor beta chains below all came from one sample that was sequenced in a study of T cells after yellow fever vaccination. In TCRdb, the 5' RACE reads were re-called with MiXCR into one record per CDR3 protein. The table shows 240,000 or so distinct CDR3 sequences, with about 7% occurring only once. Here the sequenced sample was CD4+ T cells sorted from PBMCs, taken 15 days after the yellow fever booster vaccination. These TCRs come from a man aged 25 to 40 who received the YFV17D yellow fever vaccine.

This clonotype was recorded a few times. The J gene is TRBJ2-7, the V gene TRBV5-1; 13 positions match TRBD2. V was clipped by 4 bases and J by 5 bases; unmatched bases: 12. Looked up from germline, CDR1 is SGHRS and CDR2 is YFSETQ. The CDR3 is 17 residues long. This CDR3 reads CASSLGLAGSGVDEQYF. CDR3 nucleotides: TGCGCCAGCAGCCTGGGACTAGCGGGATCGGGCGTCGACGAGCAGTACTTC.

This clonotype came up many times. The chain joins TRBV29-1 to TRBJ2-3, with TRBD2 matching over 8 bases. Germline loops: CDR1 SQVTM, CDR2 ANQGSEA. The CDR3 extends over 12 amino acids. The CDR3 spells CTSREVTDTQYF. CDR3 DNA sequence: TGCACCTCGCGGGAGGTGACAGATACGCAGTATTTT.

The genes are TRBV7-2 and TRBJ2-7; possibly TRBD2 for D (6 bases). This CDR3 contains 14 residues. Germline-derived CDR1 and CDR2 are SGHTA and FQGNSA. The V end lost 5 bases, the J end lost 7 bases, and 18 bases lay between the germline ends. CDR3: CASSTSIGGVEQYF. CDR3 in DNA: TGTGCCAGCAGCACCTCTATTGGCGGGGTAGAGCAGTACTTC.

The chain links TRBV30 to TRBJ2-7; D is perhaps TRBD1 (6 bases). Germline assignment: CDR1 GTSNPN and CDR2 SVGIG (reference sequence). V lost 2 bases and J lost 8, with 10 bases in between. CDR3 length equals 11 residues. CDR3 residues: CAWSLRDKQYF. In nucleotides, the CDR3 is TGTGCCTGGAGTCTAAGGGACAAGCAGTACTTC.

V usage is TRBV20-1 and J usage is TRBJ2-5; 9 bases fit TRBD2. Germline V gives CDR1 DFQATT, CDR2 SNEGSKA (reference sequence). The J segment lost 5 bases and the V segment lost 3 bases, leaving 16 bases of the junction unmatched. The length of the CDR3 is 17 residues. In DNA form, the CDR3 reads TGCAGTGCTAGGAGGCTAGCGGGGAAGACTAGGAACGAGACCCAGTACTTC. Encoded protein: CSARRLAGKTRNETQYF.

This clonotype was observed a handful of times. The rearrangement uses TRBV9 and TRBJ2-1; 7 bases fit TRBD1. In germline, CDR1 is SGDLS, CDR2 YYNGEE. Trimming at V came to 3 bases and at J to 10 bases, leaving 7 bases not matched to a gene. CDR3 length: 13 residues. The CDR3 loop is CASSGTGATEQFF. The CDR3 coding sequence is TGTGCCAGCAGCGGCACAGGGGCCACGGAGCAGTTCTTC.

The V and J genes are TRBV20-1 and TRBJ1-1, with a possible D match to TRBD1 (5 bases). Between the trimmed V and J ends, which lost 3 bases and 3 bases, there was a span of 14 bases. Germline V gene sequence: CDR1 DFQATT, CDR2 SNEGSKA (reference sequence). This CDR3 has 14 amino acids. The CDR3 coding sequence is TGCAGTGCTAGCCCGGGACCGGCGGACACTGAAGCTTTCTTT. It encodes CSASPGPADTEAFF.

This clonotype was counted ten times or more. The V gene is TRBV20-1, the J gene TRBJ2-3; TRBD2 is a possible D gene (6 bases). Looked up from germline, CDR1 is DFQATT and CDR2 is SNEGSKA (reference sequence). The V gene lost 5 bases and the J gene lost 0 bases, with 18 bases spanning the gap. This CDR3 is built from 16 residues. CDR3 bases: TGCAGTGCTTTAAGGAGGGACGGGAGAAGCACAGATACGCAGTATTTT. Its protein is CSALRRDGRSTDTQYF.

This clonotype has ten or more counts. DNA of the CDR3: TGTGCCAGCAGCCAAGGCGGGAATCCGACAGATACGCAGTATTTT. Residues: CASSQGGNPTDTQYF. The rearrangement links TRBV3-1 to TRBJ2-3, with D tentatively TRBD2 (6 bases). The V end lost 1 base, the J end lost 3 bases, and 11 bases lay between the germline ends. The germline gives CDR1 LGHDT, CDR2 YNNKEL (reference sequence). The CDR3 contains 15 residues.

This clonotype was detected only a few times. The CDR3 DNA reads TGCGCCAGCAGCCAAGATCTCGATTTATCGGGGCAGTTCTTC. It specifies CASSQDLDLSGQFF. The J gene is TRBJ2-1, the V gene TRBV4-1; D is unresolved. V lost 0 bases, J lost 12 bases, and 15 bases lay in between. The CDR3 is 14 amino acids. Germline V CDR1 and CDR2: MGHRA, YSYEKL.

This clonotype came up a few times. V gene TRBV5-1 combines with J gene TRBJ2-1; TRBD2 matches at 12 bases. CDR3 length equals 16 residues. V was pared by 0 bases and J by 7 bases, with 5 bases of the junction left unmatched. Germline V gene lookup returns CDR1 SGHRS and CDR2 YFSETQ. Here the CDR3 reads CASSLETSGSGNEQFF. DNA for the CDR3: TGCGCCAGCAGCTTGGAGACTAGCGGGAGTGGTAATGAGCAGTTCTTC.

In this sample, this clonotype turned up many times. The chain joins TRBV12-3 or TRBV12-4 to TRBJ2-2; the match to TRBD1 covers 9 bases. This CDR3 is 17 amino acids long. V lost 2 bases, J lost 0 bases, and 4 bases stayed unmatched. The CDR3, as DNA: TGTGCCAGCAGTTTATCGGGACAGGGCTCGAACACCGGGGAGCTGTTTTTT. Residues: CASSLSGQGSNTGELFF.

This chain links TRBV4-3 with TRBJ1-1; maybe TRBD1 (5 bases). V was trimmed by 5 bases and J by 10 bases, leaving 17 bases between them. Germline V gives CDR1 LGHNA, CDR2 YSLEER. The CDR3 is made up of 13 amino acids. The chain's CDR3 is CASSSSERGRAFF. The DNA for the CDR3 is TGCGCCAGCAGCTCGTCAGAACGGGGCCGAGCTTTCTTT.

This clonotype was seen at least ten times. The V call is TRBV18, the J call TRBJ2-1; TRBD2 agrees at 7 bases. Looked up from germline, CDR1 is KGHSH and CDR2 is LQKENI. V gave up 4 bases and J gave up 4 bases; unmatched junction bases: 4. The CDR3 is made up of 14 amino acids. CDR3 in amino acids: CASSREGSYNEQFF. Here the CDR3 DNA reads TGTGCCAGCTCACGGGAGGGTTCTTACAATGAGCAGTTCTTC.

This clonotype came up many times. The rearrangement links TRBV25-1 to TRBJ1-1; D remains unclear. The CDR3 covers 13 residues. V lost 0 bases, J lost 2 bases, and 4 bases lay in between. Germline V lookup: CDR1 MGHDK, CDR2 SYGVNS. This chain's CDR3 is CASSEYPNTEAFF. Here the CDR3 DNA reads TGTGCCAGCAGTGAATATCCAAACACTGAAGCTTTCTTT.

This clonotype was recorded many times. CDR3 region: CASTENEQFF. CDR3 nucleotides: TGTGCCAGCACGGAGAACGAGCAGTTCTTC. The J gene is TRBJ2-1, the V gene TRBV2; D is undetermined. CDR1 is SNHLY, CDR2 FYNNEI, per germline. V lost 7 bases and J lost 10, with 8 bases in between. CDR3 length: 10 residues.

The chain is built from TRBV7-2 and TRBJ2-7, with D possibly matching TRBD1 (6 bases). Trimming cost V 9 bases and J 4 bases, with 16 bases left between them. Germline assignment: CDR1 SGHTA and CDR2 FQGNSA. There are 13 residues in the CDR3. CDR3 protein: CASSRRGTYEQYF. CDR3 DNA: TGTGCCAGTTCGAGAAGGGGGACGTACGAGCAGTACTTC.

This clonotype was observed a handful of times. This sequence joins TRBV20-1 and TRBJ2-7; 8 nucleotides agree with TRBD2. The CDR3 loop spans 13 amino acids. CDR1 and CDR2 (germline): DFQATT, SNEGSKA (reference sequence). V shed 3 bases, J shed 0 bases, and the junction held 1 base outside the gene matches. The CDR3 reads CSASSGGSYEQYF. The CDR3, as DNA: TGCAGTGCTAGCAGCGGGGGCTCCTACGAGCAGTACTTC.